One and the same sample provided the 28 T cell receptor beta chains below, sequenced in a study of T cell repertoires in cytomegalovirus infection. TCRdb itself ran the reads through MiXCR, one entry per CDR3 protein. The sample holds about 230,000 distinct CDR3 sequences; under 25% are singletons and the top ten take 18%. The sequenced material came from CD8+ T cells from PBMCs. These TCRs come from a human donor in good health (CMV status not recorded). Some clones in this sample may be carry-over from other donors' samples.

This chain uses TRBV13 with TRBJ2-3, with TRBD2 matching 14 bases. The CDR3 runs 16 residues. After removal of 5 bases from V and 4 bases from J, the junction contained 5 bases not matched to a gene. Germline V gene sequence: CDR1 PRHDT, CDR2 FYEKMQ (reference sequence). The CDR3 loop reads CASSLSTSGGADTQYF. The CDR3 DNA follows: TGTGCCAGCAGCCTCTCGACTAGCGGGGGGGCAGATACGCAGTATTTT. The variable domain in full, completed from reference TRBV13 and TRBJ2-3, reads AAGVIQSPRHLIKEKRETATLKCYPIPRHDTVYWYQQGPGQDPQFLISFYEKMQSDKGSIPDRFSAQQFSDYHSELNMSSLELGDSALYFCASSLSTSGGADTQYFGPGTRLTVL.

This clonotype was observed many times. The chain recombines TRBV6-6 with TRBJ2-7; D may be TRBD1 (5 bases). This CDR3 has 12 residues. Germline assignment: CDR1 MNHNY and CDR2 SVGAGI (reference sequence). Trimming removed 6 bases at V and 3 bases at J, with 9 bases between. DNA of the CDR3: TGTGCCAGCAGCGATGACAGCTACGAGCAGTACTTC. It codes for CASSDDSYEQYF.

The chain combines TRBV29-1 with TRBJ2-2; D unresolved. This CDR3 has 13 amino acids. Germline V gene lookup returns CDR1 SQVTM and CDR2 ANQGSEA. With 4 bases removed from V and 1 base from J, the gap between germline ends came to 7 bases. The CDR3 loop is CSVVAQNTGELFF. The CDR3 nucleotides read TGCAGCGTTGTAGCACAGAACACCGGGGAGCTGTTTTTT.

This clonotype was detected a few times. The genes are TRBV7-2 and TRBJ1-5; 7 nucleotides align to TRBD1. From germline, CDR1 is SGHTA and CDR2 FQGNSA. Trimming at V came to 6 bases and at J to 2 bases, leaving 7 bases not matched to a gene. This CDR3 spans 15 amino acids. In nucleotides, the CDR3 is TGTGCCAGCAGTTGGTACAGGGGATGCAATCAGCCCCAGCATTTT. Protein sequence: CASSWYRGCNQPQHF.

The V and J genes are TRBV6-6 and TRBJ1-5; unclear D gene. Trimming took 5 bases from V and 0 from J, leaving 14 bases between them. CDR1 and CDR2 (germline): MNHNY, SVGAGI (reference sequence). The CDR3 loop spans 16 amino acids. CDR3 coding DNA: TGTGCCAGCAGTGTTGGGAGGAGTATTAGCAATCAGCCCCAGCATTTT. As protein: CASSVGRSISNQPQHF.

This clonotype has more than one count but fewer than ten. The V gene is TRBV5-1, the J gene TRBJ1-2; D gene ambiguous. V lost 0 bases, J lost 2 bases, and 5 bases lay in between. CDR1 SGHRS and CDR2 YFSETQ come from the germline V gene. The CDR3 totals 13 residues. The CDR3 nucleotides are TGCGCCAGCAGCTTGGACCCGAACTATGGCTACACCTTC. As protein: CASSLDPNYGYTF.

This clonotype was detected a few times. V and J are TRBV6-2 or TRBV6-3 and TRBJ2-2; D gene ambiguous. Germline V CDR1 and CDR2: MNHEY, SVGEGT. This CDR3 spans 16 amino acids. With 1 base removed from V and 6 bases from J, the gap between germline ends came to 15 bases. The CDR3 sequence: CASSYWTGLFAGELFF. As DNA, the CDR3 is TGTGCCAGCAGTTACTGGACGGGTCTATTCGCCGGGGAGCTGTTTTTT.

The chain's CDR3 is CASSDGTGVMDEQFF. As DNA, the CDR3 is TGTGCCAGCAGTGACGGGACAGGGGTGATGGATGAGCAGTTCTTC. The chain recombines TRBV6-4 with TRBJ2-1, with 10 bases lining up with TRBD1. The V gene's germline CDR1 is MRHNA and CDR2 SNTAGT. The CDR3 extends over 15 amino acids. The V and J ends lost 2 bases and 8 bases, in that order; junction bases with no gene match: 6.

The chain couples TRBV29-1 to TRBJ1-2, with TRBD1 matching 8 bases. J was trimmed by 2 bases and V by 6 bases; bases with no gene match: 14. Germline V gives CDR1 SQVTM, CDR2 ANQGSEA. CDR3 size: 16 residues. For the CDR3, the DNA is TGCAGCGTCCTGTCTCCCGACAGGGGTGGAAACTATGGCTACACCTTC. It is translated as CSVLSPDRGGNYGYTF. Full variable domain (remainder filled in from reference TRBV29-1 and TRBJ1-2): SAVISQKPSRDICQRGTSLTIQCQVDSQVTMMFWYRQQPGQSLTLIATANQGSEATYESGFVIDKFPISRPNLTFSTLTVSNMSPEDSSIYLCSVLSPDRGGNYGYTFGSGTRLTVV.

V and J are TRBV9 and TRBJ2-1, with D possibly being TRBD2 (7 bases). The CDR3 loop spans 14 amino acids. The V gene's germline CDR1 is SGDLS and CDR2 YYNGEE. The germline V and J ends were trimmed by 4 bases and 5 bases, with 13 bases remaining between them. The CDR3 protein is CASSPTGGHNEQFF. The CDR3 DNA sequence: TGTGCCAGCAGCCCCACGGGGGGCCACAATGAGCAGTTCTTC.

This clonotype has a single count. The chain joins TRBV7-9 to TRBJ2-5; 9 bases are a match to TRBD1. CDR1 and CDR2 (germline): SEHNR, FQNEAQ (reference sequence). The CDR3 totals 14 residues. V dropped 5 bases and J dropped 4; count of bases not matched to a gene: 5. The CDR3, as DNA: TGTGCCAGCAGCGGAGGGACAGGGATAGAGACCCAGTACTTC. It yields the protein CASSGGTGIETQYF.

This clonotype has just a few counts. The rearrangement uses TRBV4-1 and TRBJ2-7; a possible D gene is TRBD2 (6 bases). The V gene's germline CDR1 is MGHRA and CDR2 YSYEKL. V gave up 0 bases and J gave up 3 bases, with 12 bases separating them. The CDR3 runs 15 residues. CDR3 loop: CASSQDRETDYEQYF. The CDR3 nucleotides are TGCGCCAGCAGCCAAGATCGGGAGACAGACTACGAGCAGTACTTC.

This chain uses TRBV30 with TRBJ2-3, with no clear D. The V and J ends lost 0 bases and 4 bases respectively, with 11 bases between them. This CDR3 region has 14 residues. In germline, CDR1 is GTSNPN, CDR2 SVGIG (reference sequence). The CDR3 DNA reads TGTGCCTGGAGTGTTAGTGGGTTGGCAGATACGCAGTATTTT. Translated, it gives CAWSVSGLADTQYF.

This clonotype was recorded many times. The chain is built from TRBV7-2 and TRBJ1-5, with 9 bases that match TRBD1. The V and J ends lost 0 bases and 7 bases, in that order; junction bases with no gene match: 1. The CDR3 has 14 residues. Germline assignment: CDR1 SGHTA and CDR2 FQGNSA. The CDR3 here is CASSLATGGQPQHF. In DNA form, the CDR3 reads TGTGCCAGCAGCTTAGCGACAGGGGGACAGCCCCAGCATTTT.

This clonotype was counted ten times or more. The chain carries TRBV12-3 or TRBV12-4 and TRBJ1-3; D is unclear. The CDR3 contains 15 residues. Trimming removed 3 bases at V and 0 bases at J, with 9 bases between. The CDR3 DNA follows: TGTGCCAGCAGTTTGGGCGCTTACTCTGGAAACACCATATATTTT. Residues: CASSLGAYSGNTIYF.

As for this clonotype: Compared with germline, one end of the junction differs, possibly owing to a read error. DNA of the CDR3: TGTGCCAGCAGCAGCCCTCCGGGACAGGGATACAATAAGCAGTTCTTC. Amino acid sequence: CASSSPPGQGYNKQFF. J is TRBJ2-1 and V is TRBV6-5, with 9 bases aligning to TRBD1. The CDR3 runs 16 residues. Per the germline V gene, CDR1 is MNHEY and CDR2 is SVGAGI.

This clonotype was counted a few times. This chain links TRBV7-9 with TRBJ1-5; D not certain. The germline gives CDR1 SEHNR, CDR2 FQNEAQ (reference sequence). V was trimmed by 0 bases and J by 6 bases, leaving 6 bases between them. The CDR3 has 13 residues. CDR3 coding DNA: TGTGCCAGCAGCTTAGCGTGGGGTCAGCCCCAGCATTTT. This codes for CASSLAWGQPQHF.

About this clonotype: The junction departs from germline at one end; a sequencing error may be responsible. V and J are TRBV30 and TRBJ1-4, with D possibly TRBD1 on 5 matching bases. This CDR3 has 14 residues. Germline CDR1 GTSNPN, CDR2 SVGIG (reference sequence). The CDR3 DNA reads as TGTGCCTGGACAGACGGGACTCCGGGATCCCCGTGCGCATTT. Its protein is CAWTDGTPGSPCAF.

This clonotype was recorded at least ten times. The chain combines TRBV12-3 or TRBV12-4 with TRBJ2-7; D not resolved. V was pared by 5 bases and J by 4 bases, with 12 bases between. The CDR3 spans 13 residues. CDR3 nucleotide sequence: TGTGCCAGCAGTGGCCAGAGTTGGTACGAGCAGTACTTC. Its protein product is CASSGQSWYEQYF.

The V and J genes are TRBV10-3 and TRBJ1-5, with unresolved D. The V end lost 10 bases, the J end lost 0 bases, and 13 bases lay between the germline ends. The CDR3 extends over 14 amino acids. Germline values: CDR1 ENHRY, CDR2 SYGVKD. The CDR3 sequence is CATTAGHSNQPQHF. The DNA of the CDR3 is TGTGCCACAACCGCCGGCCATAGCAATCAGCCCCAGCATTTT.

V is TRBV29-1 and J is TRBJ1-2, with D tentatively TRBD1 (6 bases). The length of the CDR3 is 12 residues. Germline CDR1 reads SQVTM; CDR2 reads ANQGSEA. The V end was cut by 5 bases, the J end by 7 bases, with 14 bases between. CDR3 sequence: CSVFDRTGGYTF. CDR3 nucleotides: TGCAGCGTTTTCGACAGGACGGGTGGCTACACCTTC. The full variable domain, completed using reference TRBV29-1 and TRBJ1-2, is SAVISQKPSRDICQRGTSLTIQCQVDSQVTMMFWYRQQPGQSLTLIATANQGSEATYESGFVIDKFPISRPNLTFSTLTVSNMSPEDSSIYLCSVFDRTGGYTFGSGTRLTVV.

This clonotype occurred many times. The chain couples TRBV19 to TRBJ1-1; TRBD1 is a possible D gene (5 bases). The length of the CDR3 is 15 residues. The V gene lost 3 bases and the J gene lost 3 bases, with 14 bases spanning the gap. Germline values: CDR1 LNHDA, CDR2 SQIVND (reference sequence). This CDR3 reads CASSIAAGRDTEAFF. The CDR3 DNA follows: TGTGCCAGTAGTATTGCGGCAGGGCGGGACACTGAAGCTTTCTTT. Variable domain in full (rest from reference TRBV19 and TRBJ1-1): DGGITQSPKYLFRKEGQNVTLSCEQNLNHDAMYWYRQDPGQGLRLIYYSQIVNDFQKGDIAEGYSVSREKKESFPLTVTSAQKNPTAFYLCASSIAAGRDTEAFFGQGTRLTVV.

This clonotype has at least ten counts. The CDR3 sequence: CASSPSGEILTETQYF. The CDR3 DNA reads as TGTGCCAGCAGCCCGTCGGGTGAAATTCTTACGGAGACCCAGTACTTC. The rearrangement links TRBV28 to TRBJ2-5; D ambiguous. V lost 6 bases, J lost 5 bases, and 22 bases lay in between. From germline, CDR1 is MDHEN and CDR2 SYDVKM. The length of the CDR3 is 16 residues.

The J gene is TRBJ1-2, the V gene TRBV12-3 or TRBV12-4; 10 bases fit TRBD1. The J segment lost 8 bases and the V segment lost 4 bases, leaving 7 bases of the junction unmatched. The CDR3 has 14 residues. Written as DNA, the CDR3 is TGTGCCAGCAGTTCTCCGACAGGGGGCATCGGCTACACCTTC. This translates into CASSSPTGGIGYTF.

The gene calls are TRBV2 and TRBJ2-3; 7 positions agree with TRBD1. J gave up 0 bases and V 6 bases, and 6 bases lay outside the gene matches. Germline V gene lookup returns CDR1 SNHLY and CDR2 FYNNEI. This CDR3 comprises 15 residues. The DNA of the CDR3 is TGTGCCAGCAGCTACAGGGGACCTAGCACAGATACGCAGTATTTT. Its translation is CASSYRGPSTDTQYF.

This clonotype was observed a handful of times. The DNA of the CDR3 is TGTGCCAGCAGGAGGACAGGACTTCCCAACACCGGGGAGCTGTTTTTT. Translation gives CASRRTGLPNTGELFF. The V gene is TRBV2, the J gene TRBJ2-2; 7 positions agree with TRBD1. Germline CDR1 reads SNHLY; CDR2 reads FYNNEI. The junction had 9 bases not matched to a gene; V was cut back by 6 bases and J by 2 bases. CDR3 size: 16 residues.

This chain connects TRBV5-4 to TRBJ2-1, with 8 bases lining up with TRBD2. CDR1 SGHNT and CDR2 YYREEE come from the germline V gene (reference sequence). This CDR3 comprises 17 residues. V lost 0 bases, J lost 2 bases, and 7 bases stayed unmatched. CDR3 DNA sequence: TGTGCCAGCAGCTTGGACTCGGCGGGGGGTCCCTACAATGAGCAGTTCTTC. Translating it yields CASSLDSAGGPYNEQFF.

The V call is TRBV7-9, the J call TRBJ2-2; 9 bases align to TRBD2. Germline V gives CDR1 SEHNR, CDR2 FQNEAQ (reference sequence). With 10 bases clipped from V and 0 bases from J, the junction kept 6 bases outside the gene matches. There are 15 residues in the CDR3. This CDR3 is CATRLADTNTGELFF. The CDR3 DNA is TGTGCCACCCGACTAGCGGATACGAACACCGGGGAGCTGTTTTTT.